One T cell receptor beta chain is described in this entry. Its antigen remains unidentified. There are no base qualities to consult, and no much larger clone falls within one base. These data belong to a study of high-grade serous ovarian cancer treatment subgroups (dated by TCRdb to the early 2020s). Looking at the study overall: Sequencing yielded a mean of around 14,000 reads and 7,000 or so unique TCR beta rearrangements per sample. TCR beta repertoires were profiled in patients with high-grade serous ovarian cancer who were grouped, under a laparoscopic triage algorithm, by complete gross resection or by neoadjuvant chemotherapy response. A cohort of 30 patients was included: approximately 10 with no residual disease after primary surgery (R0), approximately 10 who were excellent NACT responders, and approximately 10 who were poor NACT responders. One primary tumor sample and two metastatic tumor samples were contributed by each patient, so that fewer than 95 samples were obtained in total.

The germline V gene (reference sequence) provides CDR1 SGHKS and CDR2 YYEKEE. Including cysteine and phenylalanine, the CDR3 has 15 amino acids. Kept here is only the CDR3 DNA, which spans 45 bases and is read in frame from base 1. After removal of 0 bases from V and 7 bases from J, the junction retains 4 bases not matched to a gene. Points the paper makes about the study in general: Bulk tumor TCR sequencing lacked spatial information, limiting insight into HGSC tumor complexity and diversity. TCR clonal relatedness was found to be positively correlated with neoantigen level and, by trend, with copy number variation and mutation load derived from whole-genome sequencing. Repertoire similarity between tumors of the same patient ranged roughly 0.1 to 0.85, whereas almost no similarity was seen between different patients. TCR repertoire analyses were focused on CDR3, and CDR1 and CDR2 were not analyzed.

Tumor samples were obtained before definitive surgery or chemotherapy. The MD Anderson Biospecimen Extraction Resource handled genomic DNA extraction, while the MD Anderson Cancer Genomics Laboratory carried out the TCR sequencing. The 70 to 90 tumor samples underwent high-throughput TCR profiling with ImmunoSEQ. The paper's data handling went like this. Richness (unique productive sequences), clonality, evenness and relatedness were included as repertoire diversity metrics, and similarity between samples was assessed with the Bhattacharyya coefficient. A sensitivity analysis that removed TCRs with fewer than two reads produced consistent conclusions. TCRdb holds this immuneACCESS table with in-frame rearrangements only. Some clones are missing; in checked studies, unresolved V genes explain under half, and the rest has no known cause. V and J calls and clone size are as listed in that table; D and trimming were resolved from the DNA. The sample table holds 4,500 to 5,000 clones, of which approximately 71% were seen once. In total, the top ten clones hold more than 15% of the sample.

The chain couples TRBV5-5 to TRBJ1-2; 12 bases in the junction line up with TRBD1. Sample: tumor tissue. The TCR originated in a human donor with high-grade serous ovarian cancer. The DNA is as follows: TGTGCCAGCAGCTTGGCCCCGGGACAGGGGGCTGGCTACACCTTC. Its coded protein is CASSLAPGQGAGYTF.